These 20 T cell receptor beta chains originate from one sample sequenced in a study of vaccination effects on CD4 cells after COVID-19. ViraFEST used viral peptide pools to expand antigen-specific CD4+ T cells before sequencing. Scientists isolated CD4+ T cells after an approximately ten-day culture period ended. Confirmation by PCR established that the person had SARS-CoV-2 infection between March and December 2020. Measured with immunoSEQ multiplex PCR; TCRdb has only the in-frame clones, and not every one. The sample lists approximately 20,000 clones, roughly 74% seen once, with around 17% in the top ten. These receptors' targets are unknown. Sample: CD4+ T cells from PBMCs cultured with SARS-CoV-2 spike peptides, taken before COVID-19 vaccination. These receptors were collected from a human donor who had a prior SARS-CoV-2 infection.

The V gene is TRBV5-4, the J gene TRBJ1-1; 8 positions match TRBD1. The CDR3 covers 16 residues. Trimming at V came to 4 bases and at J to 4 bases, leaving 12 bases not matched to a gene. Germline CDR1 and CDR2: SGHNT and YYREEE (reference sequence). The CDR3 protein is CASSNGQGKSITEAFF. CDR3 sequence (DNA): TGTGCCAGCAGCAACGGACAGGGAAAGTCGATCACTGAAGCTTTCTTT.

The chain couples TRBV5-5 to TRBJ2-3; no definite D call. CDR1 and CDR2 from the germline V gene are SGHKS and YYEKEE (reference sequence). The CDR3 runs to 15 residues. The V and J ends lost 0 bases and 0 bases respectively, with 8 bases between them. The CDR3 region is CASSLAPVSTDTQYF. DNA for the CDR3: TGTGCCAGCAGCTTGGCGCCAGTCAGCACAGATACGCAGTATTTT.

This clone was recorded only once. This chain joins TRBV5-1 and TRBJ1-2; D unresolved. V lost 4 bases and J lost 3, with 16 bases in between. This CDR3 has 15 amino acids. Germline V lookup: CDR1 SGHRS, CDR2 YFSETQ. In nucleotides, the CDR3 is TGCGCCAGCAGCCCCGCTCTAGGGCAGGACTATGGCTACACCTTC. Its translation is CASSPALGQDYGYTF.

The chain links TRBV7-3 to TRBJ2-3; D not resolved. The germline V and J ends were trimmed by 3 bases and 0 bases, with 4 bases remaining between them. The CDR3 is 13 amino acids. Germline assignment: CDR1 SGHTA and CDR2 FQGTGA. This CDR3 reads CASSLVSTDTQYF. CDR3 nucleotide sequence: TGTGCCAGCAGCTTGGTCAGCACAGATACGCAGTATTTT.

The chain uses TRBV30 and TRBJ2-2; the D is unclear. This CDR3 has 14 residues. The germline V gene has CDR1 GTSNPN and CDR2 SVGIG (reference sequence). Trimming stripped 2 bases from V and 5 bases from J, with 12 bases between. CDR3 loop: CAWSRALRTGELFF. CDR3 DNA: TGTGCCTGGAGTAGGGCATTAAGGACCGGGGAGCTGTTTTTT. The variable domain in full, completed from reference TRBV30 and TRBJ2-2, reads SQTIHQWPATLVQPVGSPLSLECTVEGTSNPNLYWYRQAAGRGLQLLFYSVGIGQISSEVPQNLSASRPQDRQFILSSKKLLLSDSGFYLCAWSRALRTGELFFGEGSRLTVL.

The gene calls are TRBV3-1 (or the pseudogene TRBV3-2) and TRBJ1-5, with D uncertain. The CDR3 covers 12 residues. Germline V CDR1 and CDR2: LGHDT, YNNKEL (reference sequence). Trimming shortened V by 0 bases and J by 9 bases, and 6 bases separated the two germline ends. In DNA form, the CDR3 reads TGTGCCAGCAGCCAAGAAGGGAGGCCCCAGCATTTT. Protein product: CASSQEGRPQHF.

The genes are TRBV25-1 and TRBJ1-2; D may be TRBD1 (6 bases). The germline V gene has CDR1 MGHDK and CDR2 SYGVNS. The CDR3 loop spans 15 amino acids. The V and J ends lost 1 base and 6 bases respectively, with 15 bases between them. The CDR3 reads CASSESTGGRDGYTF. The DNA for the CDR3 is TGTGCCAGCAGTGAATCCACCGGGGGCAGGGATGGCTACACCTTC.

This clone was seen more than once but under ten times. This sequence joins TRBV6-5 and TRBJ2-7, with 7 bases aligning to TRBD1. Germline V gene lookup returns CDR1 MNHEY and CDR2 SVGAGI. V lost 6 bases to trimming and J lost 3 bases; unmatched junction nucleotides: 11. The CDR3 spans 15 residues. For the CDR3, the DNA is TGTGCCAGCAGACCCGCTACCAGGGACAGCTACGAGCAGTACTTC. Its protein is CASRPATRDSYEQYF.

The chain employs TRBV5-1 and TRBJ2-5, with 8 bases matching TRBD2. V gave up 0 bases and J gave up 5 bases; unmatched junction bases: 0. The CDR3 loop spans 13 amino acids. The V gene's germline CDR1 is SGHRS and CDR2 YFSETQ. The CDR3 loop is CASSLAGGETQYF. DNA of the CDR3: TGCGCCAGCAGCTTGGCGGGGGGGGAGACCCAGTACTTC.

This clone was detected a few times. The rearrangement links TRBV5-1 to TRBJ2-7; 9 positions agree with TRBD1. The trim removed 0 bases at V and 7 bases at J, leaving 11 bases unmatched. The CDR3 is 16 residues long. Germline V gene sequence: CDR1 SGHRS, CDR2 YFSETQ. DNA of the CDR3: TGCGCCAGCAGCTTGGAGGGGGGACAGGGTTTGGGGGAGCAGTACTTC. Translated: CASSLEGGQGLGEQYF. Complete variable domain (other parts from reference TRBV5-1 and TRBJ2-7): KAGVTQTPRYLIKTRGQQVTLSCSPISGHRSVSWYQQTPGQGLQFLFEYFSETQRNKGNFPGRFSGRQFSNSRSEMNVSTLELGDSALYLCASSLEGGQGLGEQYFGPGTRLTVT.

This clone was counted a few times. The chain uses TRBV4-3 and TRBJ2-3, with 8 bases that match TRBD2. CDR3 length: 17 amino acids. Germline loops: CDR1 LGHNA, CDR2 YSLEER. After removal of 0 bases from V and 5 bases from J, the junction contained 10 bases not matched to a gene. The CDR3 sequence: CASSQDTSTGGEDTQYF. As DNA, the CDR3 is TGCGCCAGCAGCCAAGACACCTCAACGGGAGGGGAAGATACGCAGTATTTT.

The chain carries TRBV6-5 and TRBJ2-7; D might be TRBD2 (5 bases). Germline V gene data show CDR1 as MNHEY and CDR2 as SVGAGI. The CDR3 extends over 16 amino acids. Trimming cost V 2 bases and J 3 bases, with 17 bases left between them. The CDR3 DNA is TGTGCCAGCAGTTACAGGACTTCCCCTCCGTTCTACGAGCAGTACTTC. Translated, it gives CASSYRTSPPFYEQYF.

The chain joins TRBV24-1 to TRBJ2-2; D is unresolved. This CDR3 has 11 residues. V was shortened by 8 bases and J by 5 bases, with 5 bases between the two germline ends. Germline loops: CDR1 KGHDR, CDR2 SFDVKD. The chain's CDR3 is CATMGTGELFF. CDR3 bases: TGTGCCACCATGGGAACCGGGGAGCTGTTTTTT.

This clone has only one observation. V is TRBV5-5 and J is TRBJ1-1, with unresolved D. V lost 4 bases, J lost 4 bases, and 11 bases lay in between. This CDR3 has 13 residues. Per the germline V gene, CDR1 is SGHKS and CDR2 is YYEKEE (reference sequence). The CDR3: CASSRDGRTEAFF. CDR3 nucleotide sequence: TGTGCCAGCAGCCGAGATGGCCGCACTGAAGCTTTCTTT.

The V and J genes are TRBV11-3 and TRBJ2-2, with 8 positions matching TRBD1. Germline V gene sequence: CDR1 SGHNT, CDR2 YENEEA. The CDR3 is 15 residues long. Trimming at V came to 5 bases and at J to 6 bases, leaving 8 bases not matched to a gene. The CDR3 DNA sequence: TGTGCCAGCAGCCCCGGGCAGGGGGCAGCCGGGGAGCTGTTTTTT. Translated: CASSPGQGAAGELFF.

This rearrangement joins TRBV30 to TRBJ2-7; 7 positions match TRBD1. The V segment lost 0 bases and the J segment 7 bases; nucleotides outside the gene matches: 12. The CDR3 is 15 residues long. CDR1 is GTSNPN and CDR2 is SVGIG in the germline V gene (reference sequence). The chain's CDR3 is CAWSVGGTAVREQYF. CDR3 in DNA: TGTGCCTGGAGTGTAGGTGGGACAGCCGTACGGGAGCAGTACTTC.

This chain uses TRBV15 with TRBJ1-3; no definite D call. CDR1 is LNHNV and CDR2 is YYDKDF in the germline V gene (reference sequence). V dropped 0 bases and J dropped 1 base, with 7 bases sitting between them. CDR3 length: 15 amino acids. The CDR3, as DNA: TGTGCCACCAGCAGAGATCAAATGTCTGGAAACACCATATATTTT. Protein: CATSRDQMSGNTIYF.

V and J are TRBV5-4 and TRBJ1-1; possible D gene TRBD1, 6 bases. The CDR3 has 14 amino acids. CDR1 and CDR2 from the germline V gene are SGHNT and YYREEE (reference sequence). With 1 base removed from V and 3 bases from J, the gap between germline ends came to 10 bases. CDR3 nucleotides: TGTGCCAGCAGCTTGAGCAGGGGCTACACTGAAGCTTTCTTT. Protein sequence: CASSLSRGYTEAFF.

The rearrangement links TRBV11-3 to TRBJ2-5, with D unresolved. This CDR3 has 14 amino acids. The germline gives CDR1 SGHNT, CDR2 YENEEA. V was clipped by 0 bases and J by 3 bases, with 8 bases between them. CDR3 loop: CASSLEDWKETQYF. For the CDR3, the DNA is TGTGCCAGCAGCTTAGAGGATTGGAAAGAGACCCAGTACTTC.

This clone occurred a few times. V and J are TRBV2 and TRBJ2-1, with 12 bases that match TRBD1. This CDR3 is 14 amino acids long. The V gene end was trimmed by 8 bases and the J gene end by 7 bases; junction bases not matched to a gene: 6. From germline, CDR1 is SNHLY and CDR2 FYNNEI. The CDR3 loop reads CASGGQGAQNEQFF. CDR3 DNA: TGTGCCAGCGGGGGACAGGGGGCGCAAAATGAGCAGTTCTTC.